This T cell receptor (beta chain) derives from a study of blood T cell repertoires in COVID-19. Generated by immunoSEQ multiplex PCR, the TCRdb table keeps only in-frame clones and is missing some. The data hold roughly 350,000 clones, with 88% observed a single time. Of note for this clone: At the DNA level, this CDR3 is encoded by other sequences in the same sample as well.

This TCR came from a woman in her 70s with COVID-19, enrolled during active disease. The sequenced sample was peripheral blood.

CDR3 nucleotides: TGTGCCAGCAGTCTTAGCGGAAGCTCCTACAATGAGCAGTTCTTC. It codes for CASSLSGSSYNEQFF. V usage is TRBV6-5 and J usage is TRBJ2-1, with D tentatively TRBD2 (6 bases). The CDR3 has 15 residues. Trimming cost V 5 bases and J 0 bases, with 11 bases left between them. The germline V gene has CDR1 MNHEY and CDR2 SVGAGI.